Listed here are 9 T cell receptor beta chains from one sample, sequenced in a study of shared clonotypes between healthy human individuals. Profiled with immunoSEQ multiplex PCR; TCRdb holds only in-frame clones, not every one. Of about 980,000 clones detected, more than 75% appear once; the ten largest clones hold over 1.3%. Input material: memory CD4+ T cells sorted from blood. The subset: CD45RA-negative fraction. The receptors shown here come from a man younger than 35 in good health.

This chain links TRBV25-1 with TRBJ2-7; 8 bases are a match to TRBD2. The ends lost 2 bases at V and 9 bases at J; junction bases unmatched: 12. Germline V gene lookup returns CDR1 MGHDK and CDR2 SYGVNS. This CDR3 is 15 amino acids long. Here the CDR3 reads CASSEDVTSARRQYF. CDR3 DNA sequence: TGTGCCAGCAGTGAAGATGTGACTAGCGCACGGCGGCAGTACTTC.

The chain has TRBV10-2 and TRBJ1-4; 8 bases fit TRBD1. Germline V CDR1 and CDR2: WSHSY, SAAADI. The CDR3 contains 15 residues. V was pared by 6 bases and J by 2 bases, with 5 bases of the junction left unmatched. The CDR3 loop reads CASSGRQGTNEKLFF. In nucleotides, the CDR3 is TGCGCCAGCAGCGGTCGACAGGGGACTAATGAAAAACTGTTTTTT.

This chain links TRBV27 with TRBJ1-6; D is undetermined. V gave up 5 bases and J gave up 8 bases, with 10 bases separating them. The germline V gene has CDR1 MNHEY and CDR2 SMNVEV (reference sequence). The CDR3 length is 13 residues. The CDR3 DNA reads TGTGCCAGCAGTCTTCAGCGGGATTCACCCCTCCACTTT. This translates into CASSLQRDSPLHF.

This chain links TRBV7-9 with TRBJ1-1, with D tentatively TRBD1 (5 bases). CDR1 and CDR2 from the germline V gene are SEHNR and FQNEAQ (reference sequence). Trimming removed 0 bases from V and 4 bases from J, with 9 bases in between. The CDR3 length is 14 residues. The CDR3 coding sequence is TGTGCCAGCAGCTTAGCGATGGGGGGCACTGAAGCTTTCTTT. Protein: CASSLAMGGTEAFF.

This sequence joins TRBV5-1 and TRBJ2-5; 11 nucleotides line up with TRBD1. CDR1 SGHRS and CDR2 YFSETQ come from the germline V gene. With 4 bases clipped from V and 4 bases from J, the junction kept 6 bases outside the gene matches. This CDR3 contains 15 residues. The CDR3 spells CASSTGQGAGETQYF. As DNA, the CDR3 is TGCGCCAGCAGCACCGGACAGGGGGCGGGAGAGACCCAGTACTTC.

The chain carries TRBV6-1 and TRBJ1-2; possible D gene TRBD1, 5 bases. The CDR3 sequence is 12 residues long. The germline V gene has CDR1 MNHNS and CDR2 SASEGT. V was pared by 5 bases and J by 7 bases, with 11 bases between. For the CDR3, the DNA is TGTGCCAGCAGTAAGTACACAGGTGGCTACACCTTC. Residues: CASSKYTGGYTF.

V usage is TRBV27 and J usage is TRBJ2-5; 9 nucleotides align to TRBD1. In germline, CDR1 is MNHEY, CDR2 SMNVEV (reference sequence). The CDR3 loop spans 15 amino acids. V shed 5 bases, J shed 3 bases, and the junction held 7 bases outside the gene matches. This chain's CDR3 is CASSLGTGREETQYF. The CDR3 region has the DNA TGTGCCAGCAGTCTCGGGACAGGGAGAGAAGAGACCCAGTACTTC.

Written as DNA, the CDR3 is TGTGCCAGCAGCCAAGCGGGGGGGCGTATTAACTACGAGCAGTACTTC. Encoded protein: CASSQAGGRINYEQYF. The V and J genes are TRBV13 and TRBJ2-7; 10 nucleotides line up with TRBD2. Germline CDR1 is PRHDT and CDR2 is FYEKMQ (reference sequence). V lost 5 bases and J lost 3; bases outside the gene matches: 10. The CDR3 runs to 16 residues.

CDR3 region: CASSLSNGQNEQYF. The CDR3 DNA is TGTGCCAGCAGCTTATCCAACGGTCAGAACGAGCAGTACTTC. The V gene is TRBV11-3, the J gene TRBJ2-7; D not resolved. The CDR3 has 14 residues. CDR1 and CDR2 from the germline V gene are SGHNT and YENEEA. Trimming pared 2 bases from V and 5 bases from J, leaving 13 bases between. The entire variable domain, with the rest obtained from reference TRBV11-3 and TRBJ2-7, is as follows: EAGVVQSPRYKIIEKKQPVAFWCNPISGHNTLYWYLQNLGQGPELLIRYENEEAVDDSQLPKDRFSAERLKGVDSTLKIQPAELGDSAVYLCASSLSNGQNEQYFGPGTRLTVT.